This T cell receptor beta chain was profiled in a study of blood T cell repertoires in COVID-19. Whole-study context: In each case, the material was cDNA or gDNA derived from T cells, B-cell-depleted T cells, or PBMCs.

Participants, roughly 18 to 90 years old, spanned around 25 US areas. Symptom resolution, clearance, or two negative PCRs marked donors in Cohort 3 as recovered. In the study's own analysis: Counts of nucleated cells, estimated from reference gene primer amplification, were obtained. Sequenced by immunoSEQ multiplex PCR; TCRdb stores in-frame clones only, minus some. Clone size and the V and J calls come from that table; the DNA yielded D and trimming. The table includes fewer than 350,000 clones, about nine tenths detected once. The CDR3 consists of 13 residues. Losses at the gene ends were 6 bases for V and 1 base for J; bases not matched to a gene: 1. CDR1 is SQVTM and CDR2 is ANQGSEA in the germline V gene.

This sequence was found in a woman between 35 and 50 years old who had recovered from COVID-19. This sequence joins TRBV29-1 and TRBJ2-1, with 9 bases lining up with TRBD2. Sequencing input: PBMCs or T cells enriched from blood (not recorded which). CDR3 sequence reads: CSVSGGSYNEQFF. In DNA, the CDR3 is TGCAGCGTCAGCGGGGGGTCCTACAATGAGCAGTTCTTC.